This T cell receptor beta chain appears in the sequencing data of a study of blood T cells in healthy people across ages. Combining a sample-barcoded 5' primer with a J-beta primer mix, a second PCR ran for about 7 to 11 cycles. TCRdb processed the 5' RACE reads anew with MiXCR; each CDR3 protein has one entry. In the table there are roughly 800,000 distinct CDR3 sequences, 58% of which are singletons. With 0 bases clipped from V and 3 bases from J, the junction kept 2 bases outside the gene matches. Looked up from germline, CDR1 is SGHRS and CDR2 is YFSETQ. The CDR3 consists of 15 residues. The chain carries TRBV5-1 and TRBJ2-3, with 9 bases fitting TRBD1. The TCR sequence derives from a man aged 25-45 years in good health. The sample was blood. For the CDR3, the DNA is TGCGCCAGCAGCTTGGGGGACAGGGTTACAGATACGCAGTATTTT. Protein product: CASSLGDRVTDTQYF.